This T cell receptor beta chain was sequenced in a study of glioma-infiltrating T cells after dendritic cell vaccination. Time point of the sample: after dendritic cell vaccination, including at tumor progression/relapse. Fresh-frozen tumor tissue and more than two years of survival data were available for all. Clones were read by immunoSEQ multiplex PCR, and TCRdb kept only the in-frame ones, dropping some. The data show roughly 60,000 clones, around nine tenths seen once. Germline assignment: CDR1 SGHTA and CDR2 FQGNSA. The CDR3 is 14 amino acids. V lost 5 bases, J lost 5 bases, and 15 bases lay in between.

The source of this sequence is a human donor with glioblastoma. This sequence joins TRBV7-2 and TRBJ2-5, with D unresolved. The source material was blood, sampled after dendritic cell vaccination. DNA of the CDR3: TGTGCCAGCAGCCACCCGGGTGCTCGGGAGACCCAGTACTTC. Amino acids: CASSHPGARETQYF.